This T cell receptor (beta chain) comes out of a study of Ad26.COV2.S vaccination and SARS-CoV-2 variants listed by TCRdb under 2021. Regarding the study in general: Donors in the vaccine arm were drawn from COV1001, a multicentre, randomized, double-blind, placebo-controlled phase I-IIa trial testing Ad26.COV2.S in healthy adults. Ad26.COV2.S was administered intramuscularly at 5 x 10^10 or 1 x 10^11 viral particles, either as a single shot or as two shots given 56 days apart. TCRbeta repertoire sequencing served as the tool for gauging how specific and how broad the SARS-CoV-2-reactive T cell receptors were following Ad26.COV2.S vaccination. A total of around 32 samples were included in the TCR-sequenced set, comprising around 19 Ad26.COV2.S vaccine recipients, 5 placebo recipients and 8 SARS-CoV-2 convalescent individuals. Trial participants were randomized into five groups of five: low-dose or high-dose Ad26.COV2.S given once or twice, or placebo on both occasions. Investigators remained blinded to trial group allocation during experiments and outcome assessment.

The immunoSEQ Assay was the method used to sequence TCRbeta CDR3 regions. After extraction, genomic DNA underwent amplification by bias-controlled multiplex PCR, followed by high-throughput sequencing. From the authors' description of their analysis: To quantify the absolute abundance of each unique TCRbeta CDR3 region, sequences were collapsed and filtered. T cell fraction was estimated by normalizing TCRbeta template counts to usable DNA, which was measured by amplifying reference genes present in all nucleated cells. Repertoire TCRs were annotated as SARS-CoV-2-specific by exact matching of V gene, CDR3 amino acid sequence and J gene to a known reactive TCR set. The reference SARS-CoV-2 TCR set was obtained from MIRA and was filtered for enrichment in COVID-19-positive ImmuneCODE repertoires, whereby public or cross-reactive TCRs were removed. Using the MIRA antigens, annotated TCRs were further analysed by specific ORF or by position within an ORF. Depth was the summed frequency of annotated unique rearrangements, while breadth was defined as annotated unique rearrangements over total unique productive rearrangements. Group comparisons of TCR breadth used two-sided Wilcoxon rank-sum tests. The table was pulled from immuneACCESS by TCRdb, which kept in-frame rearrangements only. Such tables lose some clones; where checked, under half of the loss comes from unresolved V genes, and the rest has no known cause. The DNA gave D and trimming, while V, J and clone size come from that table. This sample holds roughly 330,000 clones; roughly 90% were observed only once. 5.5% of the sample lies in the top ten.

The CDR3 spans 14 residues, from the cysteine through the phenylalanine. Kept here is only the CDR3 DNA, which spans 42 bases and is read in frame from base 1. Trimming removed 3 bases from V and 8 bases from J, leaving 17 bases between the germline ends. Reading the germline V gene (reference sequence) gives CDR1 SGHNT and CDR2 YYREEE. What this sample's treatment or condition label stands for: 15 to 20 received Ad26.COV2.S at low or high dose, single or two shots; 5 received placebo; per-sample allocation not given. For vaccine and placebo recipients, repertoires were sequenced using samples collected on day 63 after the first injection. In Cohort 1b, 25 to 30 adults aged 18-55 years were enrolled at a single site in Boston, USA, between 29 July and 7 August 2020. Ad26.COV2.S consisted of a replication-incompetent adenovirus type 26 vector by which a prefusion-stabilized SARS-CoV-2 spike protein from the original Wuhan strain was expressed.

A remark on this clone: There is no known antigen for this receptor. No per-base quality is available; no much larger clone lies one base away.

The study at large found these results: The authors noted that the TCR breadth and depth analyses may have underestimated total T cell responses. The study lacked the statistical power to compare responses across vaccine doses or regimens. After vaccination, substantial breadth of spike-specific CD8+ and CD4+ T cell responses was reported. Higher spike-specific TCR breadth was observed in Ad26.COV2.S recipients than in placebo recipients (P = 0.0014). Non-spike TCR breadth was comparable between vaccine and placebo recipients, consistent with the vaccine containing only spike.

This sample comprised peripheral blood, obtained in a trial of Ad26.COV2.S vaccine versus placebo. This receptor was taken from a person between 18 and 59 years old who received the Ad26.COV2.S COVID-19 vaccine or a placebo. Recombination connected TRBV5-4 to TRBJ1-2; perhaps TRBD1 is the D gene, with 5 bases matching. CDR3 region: CASSSSGTPGGYTF. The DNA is TGTGCCAGCAGCTCTTCCGGGACCCCAGGGGGCTACACCTTC.